The 3 T cell receptor beta chains given below trace back to one sample, sequenced in a study of cytomegalovirus exposure and HLA in healthy donors. The PCR contained 60 Vbeta and 13 Jbeta primers. Assay: immunoSEQ multiplex PCR; the TCRdb copy retains only in-frame clones and omits some. Its table lists about 110,000 clones. The sequenced sample consisted of PBMCs. The receptors were sampled from a man aged 25-40 years in good health and CMV-seronegative.

The CDR3 region is CASSHRRGQGAANEKLFF. CDR3 nucleotides: TGCGCCAGCAGCCATCGACGCGGACAGGGGGCTGCTAATGAAAAACTGTTTTTT. The chain links TRBV5-1 to TRBJ1-4; TRBD1 agrees at 11 bases. V was pared by 4 bases and J by 3 bases, with 11 bases of the junction left unmatched. Per the germline V gene, CDR1 is SGHRS and CDR2 is YFSETQ. The CDR3 loop spans 18 amino acids.

The rearrangement links TRBV5-6 to TRBJ1-2; perhaps TRBD1 as D (5 bases). Germline V CDR1 and CDR2: SGHDT, YYEEEE. This CDR3 spans 18 amino acids. Trimming removed 1 base at V and 6 bases at J, with 25 bases between. The CDR3 nucleotides are TGTGCCAGCAGCTTGTGGTGGCAGCTGGAGGGAAGAGGGGATGGCTACACCTTC. Translating it yields CASSLWWQLEGRGDGYTF. Looking up the rest from reference TRBV5-6 and TRBJ1-2 gives the full variable domain: DAGVTQSPTHLIKTRGQQVTLRCSPKSGHDTVSWYQQALGQGPQFIFQYYEEEERQRGNFPDRFSGHQFPNYSSELNVNALLLGDSALYLCASSLWWQLEGRGDGYTFGSGTRLTVV.

This chain uses TRBV19 with TRBJ2-3, with a weak D call TRBD2 (6 bases). The CDR3 length is 13 residues. Germline V lookup: CDR1 LNHDA, CDR2 SQIVND (reference sequence). The ends were cut back, 4 bases at V and 1 base at J, with 6 bases in the middle. CDR3 amino acids: CASSRGGTDTQYF. The DNA for the CDR3 is TGTGCCAGTAGTAGGGGGGGCACAGATACGCAGTATTTT.